This T cell receptor (beta chain) comes out of a study of cytomegalovirus exposure and HLA in healthy donors. Turning to the study itself: For the 300 to 450 genotyped donors, approximately 82% fell within the Caucasian-associated ancestry cluster.

The germline gives CDR1 LGHNA, CDR2 YSLEER. CDR3 length equals 14 residues. The V and J ends lost 2 bases and 3 bases, in that order; junction bases with no gene match: 0. With regard to this clone: Its antigen is not known.

Overall study findings and caveats: Compared with the approximately 700-donor mean, an Asian-associated ancestry cluster reportedly had fewer N-insertions, according to a later analysis.

Vbeta (60) and Jbeta (13) primers were used in the PCR. Repertoires were generated with immunoSEQ multiplex PCR, while TCRdb's copy carries only in-frame clones and drops some. This sample has some 100,000 clones, with roughly 70% found just once. The clonotype was recovered from a woman aged 18-30 years in good health and CMV-seropositive. The chain joins TRBV4-3 to TRBJ2-7, with 11 bases fitting TRBD2. Sequencing was done on a sample of PBMCs. The CDR3 spells CASSQLAGGYEQYF. CDR3 in DNA: TGCGCCAGCAGCCAACTAGCGGGGGGCTACGAGCAGTACTTC.